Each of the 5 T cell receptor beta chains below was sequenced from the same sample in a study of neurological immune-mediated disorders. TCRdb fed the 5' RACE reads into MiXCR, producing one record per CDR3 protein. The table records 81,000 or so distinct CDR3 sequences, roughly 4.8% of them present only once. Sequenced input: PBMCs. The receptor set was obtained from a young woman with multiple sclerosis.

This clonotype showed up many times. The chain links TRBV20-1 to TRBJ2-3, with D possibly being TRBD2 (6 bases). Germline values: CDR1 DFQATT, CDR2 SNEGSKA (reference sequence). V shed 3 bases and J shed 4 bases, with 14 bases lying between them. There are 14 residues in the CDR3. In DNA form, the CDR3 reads TGCAGTGCTAGTCTCGCGGGACGCGCAGATACGCAGTATTTT. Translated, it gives CSASLAGRADTQYF.

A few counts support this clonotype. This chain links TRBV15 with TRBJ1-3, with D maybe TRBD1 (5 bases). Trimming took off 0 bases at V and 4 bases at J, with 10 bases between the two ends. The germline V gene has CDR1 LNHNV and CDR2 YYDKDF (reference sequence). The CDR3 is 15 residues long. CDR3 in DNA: TGTGCCACCAGCAGAGACGACACAGGAGGAAACACCATATATTTT. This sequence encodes CATSRDDTGGNTIYF. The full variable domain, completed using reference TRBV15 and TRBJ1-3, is DAMVIQNPRYQVTQFGKPVTLSCSQTLNHNVMYWYQQKSSQAPKLLFHYYDKDFNNEADTPDNFQSRRPNTSFCFLDIRSPGLGDTAMYLCATSRDDTGGNTIYFGEGSWLTVV.

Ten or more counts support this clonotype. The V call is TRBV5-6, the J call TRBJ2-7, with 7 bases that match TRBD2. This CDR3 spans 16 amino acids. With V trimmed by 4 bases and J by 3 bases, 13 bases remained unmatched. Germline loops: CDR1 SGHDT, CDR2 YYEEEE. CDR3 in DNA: TGTGCCAGCAGCCTGGGGGTAGGAGCGGGATACTACGAGCAGTACTTC. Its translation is CASSLGVGAGYYEQYF.

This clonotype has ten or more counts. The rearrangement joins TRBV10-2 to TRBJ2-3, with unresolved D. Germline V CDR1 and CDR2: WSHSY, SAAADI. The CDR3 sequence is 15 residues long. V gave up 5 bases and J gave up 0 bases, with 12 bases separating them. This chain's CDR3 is CASSLVEKSTDTQYF. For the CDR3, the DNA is TGCGCCAGCAGTCTGGTGGAAAAGAGCACAGATACGCAGTATTTT.

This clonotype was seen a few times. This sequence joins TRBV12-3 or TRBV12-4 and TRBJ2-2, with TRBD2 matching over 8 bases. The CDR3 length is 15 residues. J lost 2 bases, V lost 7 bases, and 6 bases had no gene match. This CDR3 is CASTKAGVNTGELFF. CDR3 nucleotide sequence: TGTGCCAGCACCAAAGCGGGAGTTAACACCGGGGAGCTGTTTTTT.